This TCR beta chain emerged from a study of T cells in Graves' hyperthyroidism and ophthalmopathy. Study summary: Peripheral blood collection took place at initial diagnosis, before any treatment.

J was trimmed by 6 bases and V by 2 bases; bases with no gene match: 4. The CDR3 totals 14 residues. Germline CDR1 and CDR2: LNHDA and SQIVND (reference sequence). Whole-study results and caveats: From stable hyperthyroidism, ophthalmopathy was set apart by a 13 V-J model.

The investigators amplified TCR beta CDR3 regions from RNA transcripts. During a first-round RT-PCR of the TCR CDR3, the HTBI primer set was used. In TCRdb, the multiplex PCR reads were re-called with MiXCR into one record per CDR3 protein. The table includes fewer than 40,000 distinct CDR3 sequences, 52% detected once. Ten or more counts support this clonotype. Its antigen is unknown. Ophthalmopathy patients had Clinical Activity Score at least 3, NOSPECS grade at least 4, duration under 3 months. Material: blood. This chain uses TRBV19 with TRBJ2-7; 10 bases map to TRBD1. The receptor was isolated from a man aged 35 to 55 with Graves' ophthalmopathy. The CDR3 DNA reads TGTGCCAGTAGTATAAGACAGGGGGCCGCCGAGCAGTACTTC. It yields the protein CASSIRQGAAEQYF.